This TCR beta chain was retrieved from a study of beta chain features in type 1 diabetes. Germline V gene sequence: CDR1 MGHDK, CDR2 SYGVNS. This CDR3 has 14 amino acids. The ends lost 5 bases at V and 3 bases at J; junction bases unmatched: 6. The isolated RNA, all of it, was reverse transcribed, so expressed TCRB transcripts were what got sequenced. Data came from immunoSEQ multiplex PCR; TCRdb stores just in-frame clones and leaves some out. The sample shows 70,000 to 95,000 clones, around a third of them seen only once. This sequence joins TRBV25-1 and TRBJ1-1; TRBD1 aligns across 7 bases. This sequence was found in a woman younger than 35 in good health. The material sequenced was stem cell memory CD4+ T cells from blood. The CDR3 here is CASSPETGYTEAFF. CDR3 nucleotide sequence: TGTGCCAGCAGTCCAGAGACAGGGTACACTGAAGCTTTCTTT. The variable domain in full, completed from reference TRBV25-1 and TRBJ1-1, reads EADIYQTPRYLVIGTGKKITLECSQTMGHDKMYWYQQDPGMELHLIHYSYGVNSTEKGDLSSESTVSRIRTEHFPLTLESARPSHTSQYLCASSPETGYTEAFFGQGTRLTVV.